The T cell receptor (beta chain) under discussion was sequenced for a study of CDR3 diversity in severe acne. From the PCR reads, TCRdb called clonotypes with MiXCR, one entry per CDR3 protein. The data hold about 76,000 distinct CDR3 sequences, with approximately 51% observed a single time. The CDR3 runs 11 residues. V was pared by 7 bases and J by 1 base, with 4 bases between. Germline V gene sequence: CDR1 SGHVS, CDR2 FQNEAQ. This receptor was identified in a male donor in good health, without acne. The chain employs TRBV7-8 and TRBJ2-5; D is ambiguous. The sample was blood. CDR3 region: CASKSQETQYF. CDR3 in DNA: TGTGCCAGCAAGAGCCAAGAGACCCAGTACTTC.